The TCR beta chain under discussion was sequenced for a study of T-cell reconstitution after alpha-beta-depleted transplantation in children. Using unique molecular identifiers, the investigators prepared the TCRbeta library. TCRdb ran MiXCR on the PCR reads and lists one entry per CDR3 protein. The table has some 840,000 distinct CDR3 sequences, 15% to 20% seen once. The CDR3 totals 20 residues. Germline V lookup: CDR1 SGHAT, CDR2 FQDESV (reference sequence). Between the trimmed V and J ends, which lost 5 bases and 0 bases, there was a span of 25 bases. This clonotype occurred a few times. Its target is unknown. Study results and limitations: Diversity and T-cell counts at one year after transplant derived mostly from new T cells. About two months after transplant, alpha-beta T cells reportedly came from several hundred expanded graft clones.

The TCR comes from a male patient younger than 18 who had a stem cell transplant for acute lymphoblastic leukemia, so the T cells may come from the graft donor. The genes are TRBV11-1 and TRBJ2-2; no firm D call. Sequenced here: PBMCs, mostly from graft donor cells, sampled 360 days after TCRalphabeta/CD19-depleted stem cell transplant. The CDR3: CASSPSRWGLLRTNTGELFF. DNA for the CDR3: TGTGCCAGCAGCCCATCAAGGTGGGGTCTCCTACGCACGAACACCGGGGAGCTGTTTTTT.